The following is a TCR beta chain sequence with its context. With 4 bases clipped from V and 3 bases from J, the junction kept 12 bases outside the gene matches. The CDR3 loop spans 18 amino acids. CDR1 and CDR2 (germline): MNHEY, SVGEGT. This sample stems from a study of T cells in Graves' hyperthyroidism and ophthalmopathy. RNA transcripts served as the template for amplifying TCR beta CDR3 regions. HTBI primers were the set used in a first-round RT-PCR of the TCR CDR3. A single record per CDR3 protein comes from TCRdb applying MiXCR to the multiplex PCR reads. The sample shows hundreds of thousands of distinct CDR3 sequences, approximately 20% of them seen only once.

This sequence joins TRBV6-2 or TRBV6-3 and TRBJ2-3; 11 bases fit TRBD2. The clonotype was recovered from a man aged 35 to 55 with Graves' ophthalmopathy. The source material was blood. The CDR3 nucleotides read TGTGCCAGCAGTTGGGCGGTTAGCGGGGGGGGGTGGACAGATACGCAGTATTTT. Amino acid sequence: CASSWAVSGGGWTDTQYF.